This entry describes one T cell receptor beta chain. Every immunoSEQ plate was one replicate of a subset's evenly spread DNA. Profiled with immunoSEQ multiplex PCR; TCRdb holds only in-frame clones, not every one. The sample yields around 600,000 clones, approximately 95% seen once. Selected positively for CCR7 and CD45RO-negative, naive CD8 cells excluded terminally differentiated effector memory CD45RA+ cells. The entry originates in a study of shared clonotypes between healthy human individuals. V was trimmed by 5 bases and J by 4 bases, leaving 13 bases between them. This CDR3 is built from 14 residues. Germline CDR1 reads LNHDA; CDR2 reads SQIVND (reference sequence).

The origin of this receptor is a woman aged 30 to 39 in good health. The gene calls are TRBV19 and TRBJ2-3; D is uncertain. Input material: naive CD8+ T cells sorted from blood. The CDR3 DNA is TGTGCCAGTAGTTTGTCCGGTTACCCAGATACGCAGTATTTT. Translating it yields CASSLSGYPDTQYF.